Below are 7 T cell receptor beta chains sequenced from a single sample in a study of blood T cell repertoires in COVID-19. The protocol was immunoSEQ multiplex PCR, while the TCRdb copy is restricted to in-frame clones and leaves out a portion. The top ten clones hold 10% to 13% of a sample with roughly 200,000 clones, about 87% of them seen once. Sequencing input: PBMCs or T cells enriched from blood (not recorded which). The receptor source for this set is a man younger than 35 with acute COVID-19.

The rearrangement links TRBV11-3 to TRBJ1-4, with a weak D call TRBD1 (5 bases). The CDR3 loop spans 14 amino acids. Trimming pared 3 bases from V and 7 bases from J, leaving 12 bases between. Germline CDR1 SGHNT, CDR2 YENEEA. CDR3: CASSLGQAAEKLFF. The CDR3 DNA reads TGTGCCAGCAGCTTGGGGCAGGCCGCTGAAAAACTGTTTTTT. Variable domain in full (rest from reference TRBV11-3 and TRBJ1-4): EAGVVQSPRYKIIEKKQPVAFWCNPISGHNTLYWYLQNLGQGPELLIRYENEEAVDDSQLPKDRFSAERLKGVDSTLKIQPAELGDSAVYLCASSLGQAAEKLFFGSGTQLSVL.

Concerning this clone: This same CDR3 is encoded by further DNA sequences in the sample. The CDR3 sequence: CASSPGEGRGYGYTF. CDR3 in DNA: TGTGCCAGCAGTCCAGGGGAGGGGAGAGGCTATGGCTACACCTTC. J is TRBJ1-2 and V is TRBV28; possible D gene TRBD1, 6 bases. V gave up 5 bases and J gave up 4 bases, with 17 bases separating them. The CDR3 has 15 residues. Germline V gene lookup returns CDR1 MDHEN and CDR2 SYDVKM.

The chain links TRBV30 to TRBJ1-1; D unclear. The ends were cut back, 8 bases at V and 0 bases at J, with 10 bases in the middle. This CDR3 has 12 amino acids. Germline assignment: CDR1 GTSNPN and CDR2 SVGIG (reference sequence). The CDR3, as DNA: TGTGCCGAGGGTGACGTGAACACTGAAGCTTTCTTT. Translated: CAEGDVNTEAFF. The full variable domain, completed using reference TRBV30 and TRBJ1-1, is SQTIHQWPATLVQPVGSPLSLECTVEGTSNPNLYWYRQAAGRGLQLLFYSVGIGQISSEVPQNLSASRPQDRQFILSSKKLLLSDSGFYLCAEGDVNTEAFFGQGTRLTVV.

The chain joins TRBV7-8 to TRBJ2-3; unclear D gene. The CDR3 spans 13 residues. The V gene lost 5 bases and the J gene lost 3 bases, with 9 bases spanning the gap. Looked up from germline, CDR1 is SGHVS and CDR2 is FQNEAQ. CDR3 DNA: TGTGCCAGCAGCACACTCGGGACAGATACGCAGTATTTT. This encodes CASSTLGTDTQYF.

The chain combines TRBV10-3 with TRBJ2-7, with 8 bases fitting TRBD2. V shed 0 bases, J shed 1 base, and the junction held 2 bases outside the gene matches. The CDR3 contains 15 residues. Germline V CDR1 and CDR2: ENHRY, SYGVKD. The CDR3: CAISESSGSSYEQYF. The DNA of the CDR3 is TGTGCCATCAGTGAGTCAAGCGGGAGTTCCTACGAGCAGTACTTC.

This clone was counted a single time. V gene TRBV5-3 combines with J gene TRBJ1-1, with 9 nucleotides matching TRBD1. TRBV5-3 is recorded as an ORF, its role being uncertain. The CDR3 spans 17 residues. J gave up 2 bases and V 6 bases, and 14 bases lay outside the gene matches. Here the CDR3 DNA reads TGTGCCAGAAACCCTAGTCGGGACAGGGAACCAAACACTGAAGCTTTCTTT. It yields the protein CARNPSRDREPNTEAFF.

This chain links TRBV4-2 with TRBJ1-3; D remains unclear. V gave up 0 bases and J gave up 4 bases, with 10 bases separating them. Germline V lookup: CDR1 LGHNA, CDR2 YNFKEQ. The CDR3 extends over 15 amino acids. The CDR3 sequence: CASSQDRGLGNTIYF. The CDR3, as DNA: TGTGCCAGCAGCCAAGATAGAGGGTTAGGAAACACCATATATTTT.